This entry concerns a single T cell receptor (beta chain). This sample was taken from a study of blood T cell repertoires in COVID-19. At the level of the study: The study drew acute and convalescent COVID-19 samples from the United States, Italy and Spain.

Methods used by the authors: Reference gene primer amplification yielded estimated nucleated cell counts. Profiled with immunoSEQ multiplex PCR; TCRdb holds only in-frame clones, not every one. V, J and clone size were drawn from that table, and D and trimming were deduced from the DNA. The top ten clones hold roughly 1.7% of a sample with 300,000 to 400,000 clones, 88% of them seen once. Enrolment of Seattle patients took place during active infection, and they were followed longitudinally. The junction had 8 bases not matched to a gene; V was cut back by 4 bases and J by 3 bases. In germline, CDR1 is SEHNR, CDR2 FQNEAQ (reference sequence). CDR3 length equals 15 residues.

The TCR comes from a woman aged 25 to 39 with COVID-19, enrolled during active disease. The chain is built from TRBV7-9 and TRBJ1-2; 7 bases match TRBD1. Sequencing used peripheral blood. The CDR3 protein is CASSSYRGGDYGYTF. The CDR3, as DNA: TGTGCCAGCAGCTCCTATCGAGGGGGCGACTATGGCTACACCTTC.